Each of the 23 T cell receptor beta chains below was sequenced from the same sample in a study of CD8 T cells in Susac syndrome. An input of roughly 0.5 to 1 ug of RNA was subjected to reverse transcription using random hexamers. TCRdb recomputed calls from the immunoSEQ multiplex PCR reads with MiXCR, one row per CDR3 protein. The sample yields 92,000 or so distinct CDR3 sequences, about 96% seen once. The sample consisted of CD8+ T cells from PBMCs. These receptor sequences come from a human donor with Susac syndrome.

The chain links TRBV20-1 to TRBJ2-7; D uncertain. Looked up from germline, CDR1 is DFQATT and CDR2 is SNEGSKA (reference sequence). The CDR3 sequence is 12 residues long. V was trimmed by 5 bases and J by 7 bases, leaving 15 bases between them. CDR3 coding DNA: TGCAGTGCTCAAAAGGGCTTGGGAGAGCAGTACTTC. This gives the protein CSAQKGLGEQYF.

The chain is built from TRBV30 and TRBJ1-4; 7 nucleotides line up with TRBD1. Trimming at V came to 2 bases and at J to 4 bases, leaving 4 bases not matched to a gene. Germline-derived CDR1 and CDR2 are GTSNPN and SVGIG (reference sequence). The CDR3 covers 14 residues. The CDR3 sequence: CAWSPGQINEKLFF. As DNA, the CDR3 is TGTGCCTGGAGTCCGGGACAGATTAATGAAAAACTGTTTTTT.

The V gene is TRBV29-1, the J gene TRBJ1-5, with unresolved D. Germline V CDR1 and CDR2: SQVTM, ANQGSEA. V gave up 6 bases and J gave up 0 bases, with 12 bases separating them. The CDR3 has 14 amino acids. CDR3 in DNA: TGCAGCGTAACTGACGACTATAGCAATCAGCCCCAGCATTTT. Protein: CSVTDDYSNQPQHF.

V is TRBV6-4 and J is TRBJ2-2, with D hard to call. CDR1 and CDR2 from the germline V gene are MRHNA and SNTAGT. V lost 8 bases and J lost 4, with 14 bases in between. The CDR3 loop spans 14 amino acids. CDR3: CASLGAPRTGELFF. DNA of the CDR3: TGTGCCAGCCTTGGTGCCCCGCGCACCGGGGAGCTGTTTTTT.

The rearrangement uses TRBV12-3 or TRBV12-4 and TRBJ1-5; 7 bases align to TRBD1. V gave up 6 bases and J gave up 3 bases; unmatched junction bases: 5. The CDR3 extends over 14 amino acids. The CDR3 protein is CASRMTGTNQPQHF. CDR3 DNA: TGTGCCAGCAGGATGACAGGGACCAATCAGCCCCAGCATTTT.

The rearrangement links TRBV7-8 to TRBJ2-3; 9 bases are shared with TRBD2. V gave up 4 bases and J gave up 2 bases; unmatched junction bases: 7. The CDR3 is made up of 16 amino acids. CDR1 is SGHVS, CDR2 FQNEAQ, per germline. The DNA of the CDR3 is TGTGCCAGCAGCTCCCCAGCGGGGGGTAACACAGATACGCAGTATTTT. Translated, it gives CASSSPAGGNTDTQYF. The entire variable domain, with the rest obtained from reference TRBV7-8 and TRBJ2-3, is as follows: GAGVSQSPRYKVAKRGQDVALRCDPISGHVSLFWYQQALGQGPEFLTYFQNEAQLDKSGLPSDRFFAERPEGSVSTLKIQRTQQEDSAVYLCASSSPAGGNTDTQYFGPGTRLTVL.

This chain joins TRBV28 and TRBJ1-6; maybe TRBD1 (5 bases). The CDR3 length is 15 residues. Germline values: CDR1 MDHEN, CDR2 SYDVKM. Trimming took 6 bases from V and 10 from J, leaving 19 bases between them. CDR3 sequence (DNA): TGTGCCAGCAGGGCCCTCCTTGGGTCAGGGTCACCCCTCCACTTT. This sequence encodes CASRALLGSGSPLHF.

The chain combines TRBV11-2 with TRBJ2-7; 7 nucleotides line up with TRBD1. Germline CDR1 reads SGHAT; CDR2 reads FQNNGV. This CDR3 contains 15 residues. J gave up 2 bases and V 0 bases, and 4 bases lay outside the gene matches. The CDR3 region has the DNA TGTGCCAGCAGCTTAGAACAAGGACAGGCCTACGAGCAGTACTTC. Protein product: CASSLEQGQAYEQYF.

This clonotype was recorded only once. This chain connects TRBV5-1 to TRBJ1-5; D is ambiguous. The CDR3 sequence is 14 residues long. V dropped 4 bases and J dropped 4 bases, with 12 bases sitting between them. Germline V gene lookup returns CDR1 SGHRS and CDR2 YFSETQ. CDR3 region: CASSTYPGNQPQHF. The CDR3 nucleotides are TGCGCCAGCAGCACTTACCCGGGTAATCAGCCCCAGCATTTT.

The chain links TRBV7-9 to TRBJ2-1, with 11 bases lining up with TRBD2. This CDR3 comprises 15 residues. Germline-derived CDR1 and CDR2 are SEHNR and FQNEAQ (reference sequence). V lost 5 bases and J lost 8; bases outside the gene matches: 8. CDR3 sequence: CASSRSTSGEDEQFF. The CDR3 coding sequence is TGTGCCAGCAGCCGTTCGACTAGCGGGGAGGATGAGCAGTTCTTC.

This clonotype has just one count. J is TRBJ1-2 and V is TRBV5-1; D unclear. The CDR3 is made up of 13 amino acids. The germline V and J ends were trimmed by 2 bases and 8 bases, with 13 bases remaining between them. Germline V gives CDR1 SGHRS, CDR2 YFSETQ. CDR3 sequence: CASSLEQPGGYTF. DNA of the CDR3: TGCGCCAGCAGCTTAGAACAGCCTGGGGGCTACACCTTC. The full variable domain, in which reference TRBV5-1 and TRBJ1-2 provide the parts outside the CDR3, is KAGVTQTPRYLIKTRGQQVTLSCSPISGHRSVSWYQQTPGQGLQFLFEYFSETQRNKGNFPGRFSGRQFSNSRSEMNVSTLELGDSALYLCASSLEQPGGYTFGSGTRLTVV.

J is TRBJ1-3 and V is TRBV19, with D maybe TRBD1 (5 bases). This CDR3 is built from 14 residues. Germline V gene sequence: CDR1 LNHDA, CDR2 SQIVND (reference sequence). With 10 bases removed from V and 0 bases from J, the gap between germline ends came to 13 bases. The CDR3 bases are TGTGCCACCTGGACACCCTCCTCTGGAAACACCATATATTTT. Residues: CATWTPSSGNTIYF.

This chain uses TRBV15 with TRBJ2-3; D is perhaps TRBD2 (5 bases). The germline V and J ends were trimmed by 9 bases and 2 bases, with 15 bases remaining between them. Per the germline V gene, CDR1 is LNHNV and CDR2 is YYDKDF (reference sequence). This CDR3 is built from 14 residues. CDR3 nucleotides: TGTGCCACTAGCGTGGAATCTTACACAGATACGCAGTATTTT. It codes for CATSVESYTDTQYF.

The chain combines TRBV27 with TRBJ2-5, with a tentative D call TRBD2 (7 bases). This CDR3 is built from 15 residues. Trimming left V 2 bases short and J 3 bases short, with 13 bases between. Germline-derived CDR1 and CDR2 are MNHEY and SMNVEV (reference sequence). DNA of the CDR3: TGTGCCAGCAGTTTAATCGGGGGGCCGGAAGAGACCCAGTACTTC. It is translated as CASSLIGGPEETQYF.

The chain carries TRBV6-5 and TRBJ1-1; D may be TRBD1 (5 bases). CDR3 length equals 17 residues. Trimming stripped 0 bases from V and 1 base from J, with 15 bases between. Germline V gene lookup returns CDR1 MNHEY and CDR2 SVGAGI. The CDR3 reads CASSYSRPGWRNTEAFF. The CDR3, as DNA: TGTGCCAGCAGTTACTCGAGACCAGGGTGGAGGAACACTGAAGCTTTCTTT.

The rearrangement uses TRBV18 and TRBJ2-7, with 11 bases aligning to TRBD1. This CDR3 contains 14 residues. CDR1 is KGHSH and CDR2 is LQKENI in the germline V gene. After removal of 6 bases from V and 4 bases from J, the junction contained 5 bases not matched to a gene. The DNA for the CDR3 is TGTGCCAGCTCCCGGACAGGGGGCACGTACGAGCAGTACTTC. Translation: CASSRTGGTYEQYF.

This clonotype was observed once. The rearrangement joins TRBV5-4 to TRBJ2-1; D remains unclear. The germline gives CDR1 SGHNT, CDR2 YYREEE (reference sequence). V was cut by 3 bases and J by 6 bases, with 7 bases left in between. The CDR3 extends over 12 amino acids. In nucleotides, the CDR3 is TGTGCCAGCAGCTCAAGTATCAATGAGCAGTTCTTC. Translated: CASSSSINEQFF.

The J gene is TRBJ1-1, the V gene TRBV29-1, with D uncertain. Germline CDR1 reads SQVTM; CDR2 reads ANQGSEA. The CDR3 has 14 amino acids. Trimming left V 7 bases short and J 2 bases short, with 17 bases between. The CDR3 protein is CSARPSGRNTEAFF. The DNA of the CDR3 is TGCAGCGCGCGACCGTCCGGGAGAAACACTGAAGCTTTCTTT.

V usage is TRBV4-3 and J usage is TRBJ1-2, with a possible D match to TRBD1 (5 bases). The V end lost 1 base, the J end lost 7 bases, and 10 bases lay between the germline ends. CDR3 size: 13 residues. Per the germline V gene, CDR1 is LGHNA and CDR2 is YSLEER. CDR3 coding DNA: TGCGCCAGCAGCCAAGTAGCAGGGCGTGGCTACACCTTC. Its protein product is CASSQVAGRGYTF.

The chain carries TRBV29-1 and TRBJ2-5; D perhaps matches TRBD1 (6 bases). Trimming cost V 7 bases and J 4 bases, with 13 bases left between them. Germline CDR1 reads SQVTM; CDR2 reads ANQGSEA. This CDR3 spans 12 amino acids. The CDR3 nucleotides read TGCAGCGCACCGGGACACACAGAGACCCAGTACTTC. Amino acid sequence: CSAPGHTETQYF.

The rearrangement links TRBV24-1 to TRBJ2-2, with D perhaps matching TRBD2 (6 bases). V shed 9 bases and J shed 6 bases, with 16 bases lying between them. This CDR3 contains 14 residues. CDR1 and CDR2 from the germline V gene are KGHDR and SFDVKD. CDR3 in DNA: TGTGCCACCCGCTCCGGAGGAGGGGCCGGGGAGCTGTTTTTT. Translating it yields CATRSGGGAGELFF.

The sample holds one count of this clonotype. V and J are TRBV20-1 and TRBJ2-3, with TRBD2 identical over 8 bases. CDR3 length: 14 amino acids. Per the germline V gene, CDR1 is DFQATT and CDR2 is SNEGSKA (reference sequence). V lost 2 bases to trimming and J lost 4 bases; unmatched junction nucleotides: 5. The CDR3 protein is CSARHGGGSDTQYF. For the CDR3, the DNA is TGCAGTGCTAGACACGGGGGGGGTTCAGATACGCAGTATTTT.

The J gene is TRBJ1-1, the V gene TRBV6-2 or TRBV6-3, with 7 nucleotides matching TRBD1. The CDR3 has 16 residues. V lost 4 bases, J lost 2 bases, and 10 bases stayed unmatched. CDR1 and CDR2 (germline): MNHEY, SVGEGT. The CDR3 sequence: CASSSRDRAFNTEAFF. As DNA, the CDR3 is TGTGCCAGCAGTTCACGGGACAGAGCTTTTAACACTGAAGCTTTCTTT.